Listed below are T cell receptor beta chains from one sample, sequenced in a study of T cell repertoires in ileal Crohn's disease. Here immunoSEQ multiplex PCR was the method, and the copy in TCRdb shows in-frame clones only, minus some. The table has 5,500 to 7,500 clones, over 80% seen once. The specimen sequenced was ileal tissue. The receptors come from an adult with Crohn's disease. CDR3s leave out the opening cysteine and the closing phenylalanine or tryptophan.

cdr3_length: 13; v_call: TRBV5-5; cdr3_aa: ASSLEGGRNQPQH
cdr3_length: 13; v_call: TRBV5-5; cdr3_aa: ASSLAVAGTGEQF
cdr3_length: 14; v_call: TRBV5-1; cdr3_aa: ASSLLAGANTGELF
cdr3_length: 14; v_call: TRBV18; cdr3_aa: ASSPKGQGGTGELF
cdr3_length: 15; v_call: TRBV7-6; cdr3_aa: ASSLAQGGGETDTQY
cdr3_length: 14; v_call: TRBV6-6; cdr3_aa: ASRERLASSYNEQF
cdr3_length: 9; v_call: TRBV6-5; cdr3_aa: ASGTRETQY
cdr3_length: 13; v_call: TRBV7-9; cdr3_aa: ASSQKAGYNEKLF
cdr3_length: 13; v_call: TRBV11-2; cdr3_aa: ASSASMISGNEQF
cdr3_length: 14; v_call: TRBV18; cdr3_aa: ASSSVRKGVMEKLF
cdr3_length: 11; v_call: TRBV5-1; cdr3_aa: ASSFTGGTEAF
cdr3_length: 13; v_call: TRBV14; cdr3_aa: ASSHFGTLGPEQY
cdr3_length: 12; v_call: TRBV7-9; cdr3_aa: ASSLGRGRDEQF
cdr3_length: 14; v_call: TRBV4-2; cdr3_aa: ASSQDGQPGNSPLH
cdr3_length: 14; v_call: TRBV5-1; cdr3_aa: ASSLGPGTNTGELF
cdr3_length: 15; v_call: TRBV11-1; cdr3_aa: ASSLGLRSGGPSEQF
cdr3_length: 11; v_call: TRBV10-2; cdr3_aa: AATRVLWQPQH
cdr3_length: 13; v_call: TRBV5-6; cdr3_aa: ASSLGLAGIETQY
cdr3_length: 11; v_call: TRBV15; cdr3_aa: ATSRDRAWGYT
cdr3_length: 10; v_call: TRBV27; cdr3_aa: ASKASGETQY
cdr3_length: 14; v_call: TRBV5-1; cdr3_aa: ASSFGNSGATDTQY
cdr3_length: 12; v_call: TRBV29-1; cdr3_aa: SVGLGQGEETQY